These 18 T cell receptor beta chains originate from one sample sequenced in a study of Ad26.COV2.S vaccination and SARS-CoV-2 variants. The repertoire was sequenced with immunoSEQ multiplex PCR; TCRdb's copy has only in-frame clones and lacks some. The sample includes nearly 400,000 clones, over 75% of them seen just once. Treatment here: 19 received Ad26.COV2.S at low or high dose, single or two shots; about 5 received placebo; per-sample allocation not given. Samples came from day 63 after the first vaccine or placebo injection. The starting material was peripheral blood, obtained in a trial of Ad26.COV2.S vaccine versus placebo. Every receptor here comes from a person between 18 and 65 years old who received the Ad26.COV2.S COVID-19 vaccine or a placebo.

The rearrangement uses TRBV6-5 and TRBJ2-1; D remains ambiguous. Germline V gene sequence: CDR1 MNHEY, CDR2 SVGAGI. The CDR3 covers 15 residues. V was trimmed by 2 bases and J by 8 bases, leaving 16 bases between them. CDR3 DNA sequence: TGTGCCAGCAGTTACGTCTACGCCCCGTGGGATGAGCAGTTCTTC. The encoded protein is CASSYVYAPWDEQFF.

This clone occurred a few times. V is TRBV15 and J is TRBJ1-5; D is possibly TRBD1 (6 bases). This CDR3 comprises 16 residues. Germline CDR1 and CDR2: LNHNV and YYDKDF (reference sequence). Trimming pared 8 bases from V and 0 bases from J, leaving 17 bases between. In DNA, the CDR3 is TGTGCCACCTCACCGCAGGTGGGACATAGCAATCAGCCCCAGCATTTT. This translates into CATSPQVGHSNQPQHF.

The chain employs TRBV28 and TRBJ2-1, with D possibly matching TRBD2 (6 bases). In germline, CDR1 is MDHEN, CDR2 SYDVKM. CDR3 length: 12 amino acids. The V end was cut by 10 bases, the J end by 9 bases, with 16 bases between. This CDR3 reads CAITDQEGEQFF. The CDR3 DNA reads TGTGCCATTACAGACCAGGAGGGTGAGCAGTTCTTC.

Concerning this clone: The same CDR3 can be traced to other DNA sequences in this sample. V is TRBV7-3 and J is TRBJ2-5, with a tentative D call TRBD2 (6 bases). Deletions cut 1 base from V and 5 bases from J, with 14 bases between. Germline CDR1 is SGHTA and CDR2 is FQGTGA. CDR3 size: 15 residues. This CDR3 reads CASSLNPGGWETQYF. DNA for the CDR3: TGTGCCAGCAGCTTAAACCCCGGGGGATGGGAGACCCAGTACTTC.

The V gene is TRBV14, the J gene TRBJ1-1, with TRBD1 matching over 7 bases. The CDR3 has 16 amino acids. Trimming removed 1 base from V and 5 bases from J; junction bases left unmatched: 10. Germline CDR1 and CDR2: SGHDN and FVKESK. CDR3 loop: CASSQGAGGQVTEAFF. CDR3 nucleotide sequence: TGTGCCAGCAGCCAAGGCGCAGGGGGGCAGGTAACTGAAGCTTTCTTT.

The chain combines TRBV11-2 with TRBJ1-2; no firm D call. V was shortened by 5 bases and J by 4 bases, with 11 bases between the two germline ends. There are 13 residues in the CDR3. CDR1 is SGHAT and CDR2 is FQNNGV in the germline V gene. Here the CDR3 reads CASSPGAVYGYTF. The CDR3 nucleotides are TGTGCCAGCAGCCCAGGAGCGGTCTATGGCTACACCTTC. The complete variable domain, with remaining parts taken from reference TRBV11-2 and TRBJ1-2, reads EAGVAQSPRYKIIEKRQSVAFWCNPISGHATLYWYQQILGQGPKLLIQFQNNGVVDDSQLPKDRFSAERLKGVDSTLKIQPAKLEDSAVYLCASSPGAVYGYTFGSGTRLTVV.

The rearrangement joins TRBV5-1 to TRBJ2-5; D possibly corresponds to TRBD2 (6 bases). V was shortened by 1 base and J by 4 bases, with 14 bases between the two germline ends. The CDR3 is 15 residues long. CDR1 SGHRS and CDR2 YFSETQ come from the germline V gene. For the CDR3, the DNA is TGCGCCAGCAGCTTGCAGGGTGGCGGGACAGAGACCCAGTACTTC. It yields the protein CASSLQGGGTETQYF. Together with reference TRBV5-1 and TRBJ2-5, the CDR3 gives the full variable domain: KAGVTQTPRYLIKTRGQQVTLSCSPISGHRSVSWYQQTPGQGLQFLFEYFSETQRNKGNFPGRFSGRQFSNSRSEMNVSTLELGDSALYLCASSLQGGGTETQYFGPGTRLLVL.

The chain employs TRBV30 and TRBJ2-5, with D possibly matching TRBD1 (6 bases). This CDR3 is built from 17 residues. V dropped 0 bases and J dropped 5 bases, with 22 bases sitting between them. CDR1 and CDR2 from the germline V gene are GTSNPN and SVGIG (reference sequence). CDR3 amino acids: CAWSVSVQGWLRETQYF. CDR3 sequence (DNA): TGTGCCTGGAGTGTGTCGGTTCAGGGGTGGTTGCGGGAGACCCAGTACTTC.

This chain uses TRBV7-3 with TRBJ1-3; D gene uncertain. CDR3 length: 13 residues. Trimming cost V 6 bases and J 7 bases, with 13 bases left between them. The germline gives CDR1 SGHTA, CDR2 FQGTGA. The CDR3 coding sequence is TGTGCCAGCAGTCTCGGACCGCGGAACACCATATATTTT. Its translation is CASSLGPRNTIYF.

CDR3 amino acids: CASSPGTSGKNEQFF. CDR3 in DNA: TGTGCCAGCAGCCCGGGGACTAGCGGGAAGAATGAGCAGTTCTTC. V and J are TRBV5-4 and TRBJ2-1, with TRBD2 identical over 13 bases. Germline trimming cut 4 bases from V and 7 bases from J; bases unmatched to any gene: 5. The germline V gene encodes CDR1 SGHNT and CDR2 YYREEE (reference sequence). This CDR3 has 15 amino acids. The full variable domain, rest sourced from reference TRBV5-4 and TRBJ2-1, is ETGVTQSPTHLIKTRGQQVTLRCSSQSGHNTVSWYQQALGQGPQFIFQYYREEENGRGNFPPRFSGLQFPNYSSELNVNALELDDSALYLCASSPGTSGKNEQFFGPGTRLTVL.

The chain has TRBV7-3 and TRBJ2-5; a possible D gene is TRBD2 (5 bases). The CDR3 spans 14 residues. Trimming left V 5 bases short and J 4 bases short, with 14 bases between. In germline, CDR1 is SGHTA, CDR2 FQGTGA. CDR3 loop: CASSHSPGGETQYF. The CDR3 coding sequence is TGTGCCAGCAGCCATAGCCCCGGAGGAGAGACCCAGTACTTC.

The chain combines TRBV4-2 with TRBJ1-5; tentative D call: TRBD1 (5 bases). The V end lost 4 bases, the J end lost 6 bases, and 16 bases lay between the germline ends. The germline CDR1 and CDR2 sequences are LGHNA and YNFKEQ. This CDR3 comprises 15 residues. The CDR3 here is CASSLDRGGAQPQHF. CDR3 sequence (DNA): TGTGCCAGCAGCCTGGACCGGGGGGGAGCTCAGCCCCAGCATTTT.

The chain employs TRBV29-1 and TRBJ2-5; the D call may be TRBD1 or TRBD2 (5 bases each). The length of the CDR3 is 13 residues. V dropped 6 bases and J dropped 1 base, with 12 bases sitting between them. In germline, CDR1 is SQVTM, CDR2 ANQGSEA. CDR3 loop: CSVPTGTQETQYF. Here the CDR3 DNA reads TGCAGCGTCCCCACCGGGACCCAAGAGACCCAGTACTTC. Combining the CDR3 with reference TRBV29-1 and TRBJ2-5 gives the whole variable domain SAVISQKPSRDICQRGTSLTIQCQVDSQVTMMFWYRQQPGQSLTLIATANQGSEATYESGFVIDKFPISRPNLTFSTLTVSNMSPEDSSIYLCSVPTGTQETQYFGPGTRLLVL.

This chain links TRBV7-9 with TRBJ2-5; D is ambiguous. The CDR3 runs to 15 residues. Per the germline V gene, CDR1 is SEHNR and CDR2 is FQNEAQ (reference sequence). Trimming left V 5 bases short and J 4 bases short, with 17 bases between. CDR3 in amino acids: CASSIGVRTGETQYF. CDR3 sequence (DNA): TGTGCCAGCAGCATCGGTGTTCGGACGGGAGAGACCCAGTACTTC. Based on the CDR3 plus reference TRBV7-9 and TRBJ2-5, the full variable domain is DTGVSQNPRHKITKRGQNVTFRCDPISEHNRLYWYRQTLGQGPEFLTYFQNEAQLEKSRLLSDRFSAERPKGSFSTLEIQRTEQGDSAMYLCASSIGVRTGETQYFGPGTRLLVL.

This chain joins TRBV5-1 and TRBJ2-1; tentatively, D is TRBD2 (5 bases). The V and J ends lost 7 bases and 0 bases respectively, with 11 bases between them. CDR1 SGHRS and CDR2 YFSETQ come from the germline V gene. There are 14 residues in the CDR3. CDR3 region: CASQRDSSYNEQFF. In DNA, the CDR3 is TGCGCCAGCCAACGGGATAGCTCCTACAATGAGCAGTTCTTC.

CDR3 nucleotide sequence: TGTGCCAGCGTTGGGGACTGGAAGAACAATGAGCAGTTCTTC. It is translated as CASVGDWKNNEQFF. The chain joins TRBV25-1 to TRBJ2-1, with a possible D match to TRBD2 (6 bases). Germline V gene data show CDR1 as MGHDK and CDR2 as SYGVNS. This CDR3 is 14 amino acids long. V was cut by 8 bases and J by 5 bases, with 16 bases left in between. The full variable domain, rest sourced from reference TRBV25-1 and TRBJ2-1, is EADIYQTPRYLVIGTGKKITLECSQTMGHDKMYWYQQDPGMELHLIHYSYGVNSTEKGDLSSESTVSRIRTEHFPLTLESARPSHTSQYLCASVGDWKNNEQFFGPGTRLTVL.

This clone was picked up one time. J is TRBJ2-3 and V is TRBV5-1; 8 bases are shared with TRBD2. V trimming: 6 bases; J trimming: 0 bases; junction bases outside the gene matches: 0. This CDR3 has 13 residues. CDR1 and CDR2 from the germline V gene are SGHRS and YFSETQ. CDR3 DNA sequence: TGCGCCAGCACTAGCGGGAGCACAGATACGCAGTATTTT. It codes for CASTSGSTDTQYF.

The J gene is TRBJ2-7, the V gene TRBV9, with D possibly called TRBD1 or TRBD2 (6 bases each). V was pared by 4 bases and J by 3 bases, with 17 bases between. This CDR3 has 15 residues. The germline V gene has CDR1 SGDLS and CDR2 YYNGEE. In nucleotides, the CDR3 is TGTGCCAGCAGCCCCTTCCAAGGGGGAGGCTACGAGCAGTACTTC. Protein sequence: CASSPFQGGGYEQYF.